Below, 3 T cell receptor beta chains from the same sample are listed, as sequenced in a study of lymphopenia after photon versus proton radiotherapy. The repertoire was sequenced with immunoSEQ multiplex PCR; TCRdb's copy has only in-frame clones and lacks some. The sample consists of tens of thousands of clones, around 82% of them appearing once. Sequencing was performed on peripheral blood, taken from a patient treated with proton-based radiotherapy. These receptors all stem from a man aged 55 to 69 with pancreatic cancer.

The chain has TRBV11-3 and TRBJ1-5, with 8 bases lining up with TRBD1. CDR3 size: 14 residues. V shed 4 bases, J shed 6 bases, and the junction held 5 bases outside the gene matches. CDR1 and CDR2 from the germline V gene are SGHNT and YENEEA. The CDR3 DNA is TGTGCCAGCAGCTCGACAGGGGATGGTCAGCCCCAGCATTTT. Translation: CASSSTGDGQPQHF. Looking up the rest from reference TRBV11-3 and TRBJ1-5 gives the full variable domain: EAGVVQSPRYKIIEKKQPVAFWCNPISGHNTLYWYLQNLGQGPELLIRYENEEAVDDSQLPKDRFSAERLKGVDSTLKIQPAELGDSAVYLCASSSTGDGQPQHFGDGTRLSIL.

This clone has just a few counts. J is TRBJ2-2 and V is TRBV5-1; the D gene is possibly TRBD1 (6 bases). CDR1 is SGHRS and CDR2 is YFSETQ in the germline V gene. V was cut by 3 bases and J by 6 bases, with 12 bases left in between. The CDR3 totals 14 residues. The CDR3 loop reads CASSWLQGSGELFF. CDR3 coding DNA: TGCGCCAGCAGCTGGTTACAGGGTTCCGGGGAGCTGTTTTTT.

This clone has just one count. The chain couples TRBV28 to TRBJ2-7, with a tentative D call TRBD2 (6 bases). The germline V and J ends were trimmed by 6 bases and 0 bases, with 15 bases remaining between them. Germline V gives CDR1 MDHEN, CDR2 SYDVKM. CDR3 length equals 15 residues. The CDR3 protein is CASSSPAGNSYEQYF. CDR3 coding DNA: TGTGCCAGCAGCTCCCCAGCGGGCAACTCCTACGAGCAGTACTTC.